This is a list of T cell receptor beta chains from one sample in a study of cytomegalovirus exposure and HLA in healthy donors. TCRdb keeps only in-frame clones here, not all; method: immunoSEQ multiplex PCR. This sample has some 170,000 clones, with around three quarters found just once. The sample taken for sequencing was PBMCs. The receptors were sampled from a man in his forties or fifties in good health and CMV-seronegative. Both conserved end residues are part of each CDR3. A D gene is named only where the DNA matches it firmly. The size field is filled for only some rows; it gives once, few, many or a size class.

V: TRBV5-4
J: TRBJ2-2
D: TRBD1
size: .
CDR3: CASRTGAVEAGELFF
DNA: TGTGCCAGCCGGACAGGGGCGGTTGAGGCCGGGGAGCTGTTTTTT

V: TRBV5-6
J: TRBJ2-3
D: .
size: .
CDR3: CASSLGTRTDTQYF
DNA: TGTGCCAGCAGCTTGGGGACTCGCACAGATACGCAGTATTTT

V: TRBV7-2
J: TRBJ2-2
D: TRBD1
size: .
CDR3: CASSWTGEDGELFF
DNA: TGTGCCAGCAGCTGGACAGGGGAGGACGGGGAGCTGTTTTTT

V: TRBV9
J: TRBJ1-2
D: TRBD1
size: .
CDR3: CASSLGTGEHYGYTF
DNA: TGTGCCAGCAGCCTAGGGACAGGGGAGCACTATGGCTACACCTTC

V: TRBV13
J: TRBJ2-1
D: .
size: .
CDR3: CASSFLRDEQFF
DNA: TGTGCCAGCAGCTTCCTTCGAGATGAGCAGTTCTTC

V: TRBV6-4
J: TRBJ1-5
D: TRBD1
size: .
CDR3: CASRGANRDRGVGPQHF
DNA: TGTGCCAGCAGAGGGGCAAACCGGGACAGGGGTGTAGGGCCCCAGCATTTT

V: TRBV9
J: TRBJ2-1
D: TRBD2
size: .
CDR3: CASTGTSGSSSYNEQFF
DNA: TGTGCCAGCACCGGGACTAGCGGGAGCAGCTCCTACAATGAGCAGTTCTTC

V: TRBV4-1
J: TRBJ1-4
D: .
size: .
CDR3: CASSPTYSVNEKLFF
DNA: TGCGCCAGCAGCCCGACGTATAGCGTGAATGAAAAACTGTTTTTT

V: TRBV10-3
J: TRBJ1-1
D: .
size: .
CDR3: CAISPQIGLSSTEAFF
DNA: TGTGCCATCAGCCCCCAGATTGGGCTTTCGAGCACTGAAGCTTTCTTT

V: TRBV19
J: TRBJ2-7
D: TRBD1
size: .
CDR3: CASSPRQGPYEQYF
DNA: TGTGCCAGTAGCCCCAGACAGGGCCCCTACGAGCAGTACTTC

V: TRBV5-1
J: TRBJ2-3
D: .
size: .
CDR3: CASSLGGDTSTDTQYF
DNA: TGCGCCAGCAGCTTGGGAGGGGACACTAGCACAGATACGCAGTATTTT

V: TRBV7-9
J: TRBJ2-3
D: TRBD2
size: .
CDR3: CASSRTSGSTDTQYF
DNA: TGTGCCAGCAGCCGGACTAGCGGGAGCACAGATACGCAGTATTTT

V: TRBV29-1
J: TRBJ2-6
D: TRBD1
size: .
CDR3: CSVATGDSGANVLTF
DNA: TGCAGCGTTGCCACAGGGGACTCTGGGGCCAACGTCCTGACTTTC

V: TRBV7-9
J: TRBJ2-7
D: TRBD2
size: .
CDR3: CASSLGAGAYEQYF
DNA: TGTGCCAGCAGCTTAGGTGCGGGAGCCTACGAGCAGTACTTC

V: TRBV4-2
J: TRBJ2-5
D: .
size: .
CDR3: CASSQESSRETQYF
DNA: TGTGCCAGCAGCCAAGAAAGTAGTAGAGAGACCCAGTACTTC

V: TRBV27
J: TRBJ1-4
D: TRBD1
size: .
CDR3: CASSFRGKSNEKLFF
DNA: TGTGCCAGCAGTTTCAGGGGGAAATCTAATGAAAAACTGTTTTTT

V: TRBV9
J: TRBJ2-7
D: .
size: .
CDR3: CASSPRTADYEQYF
DNA: TGTGCCAGCAGCCCGCGGACAGCGGACTACGAGCAGTACTTC

V: TRBV29-1
J: TRBJ2-3
D: TRBD2
size: once
CDR3: CSVDSGIRTDTQYF
DNA: TGCAGCGTTGATAGCGGGATAAGAACAGATACGCAGTATTTT

V: TRBV18
J: TRBJ2-2
D: .
size: .
CDR3: CASGGTVNTGELFF
DNA: TGTGCCAGCGGCGGGACAGTGAACACCGGGGAGCTGTTTTTT

V: TRBV2
J: TRBJ2-7
D: .
size: .
CDR3: CASRFPQPTATPEQYF
DNA: TGTGCCAGCAGGTTCCCTCAGCCAACAGCAACCCCCGAGCAGTACTTC

V: TRBV7-8
J: TRBJ2-7
D: .
size: .
CDR3: CASSFAGSSHEQYF
DNA: TGTGCCAGCAGCTTTGCCGGGTCCTCCCACGAGCAGTACTTC

V: TRBV6-5
J: TRBJ2-7
D: TRBD1
size: .
CDR3: CASRQDRGRYEQYF
DNA: TGTGCCAGCAGACAAGACAGGGGTAGATACGAGCAGTACTTC

V: TRBV28
J: TRBJ1-5
D: .
size: .
CDR3: CASSLSLAGNQPQHF
DNA: TGTGCCAGCAGTTTATCCCTCGCGGGCAATCAGCCCCAGCATTTT

V: TRBV21-1
J: TRBJ2-4
D: .
size: once
CDR3: CASSKEMVRPARGLAKNIQYF
DNA: TGTGCCAGCAGCAAAGAGATGGTGCGCCCTGCGAGGGGGCTAGCCAAAAACATTCAGTACTTC

V: TRBV6-1
J: TRBJ2-7
D: TRBD1
size: .
CDR3: CASKLQGAPTYEQYF
DNA: TGTGCCAGCAAACTACAGGGGGCCCCCACCTACGAGCAGTACTTC

V: TRBV7-2
J: TRBJ2-7
D: TRBD2
size: .
CDR3: CASSLEASGKYEQYF
DNA: TGTGCCAGCAGCTTAGAGGCTAGCGGGAAGTACGAGCAGTACTTC

V: TRBV19
J: TRBJ2-5
D: .
size: .
CDR3: CASSITGETQYF
DNA: TGTGCCAGTAGTATAACAGGGGAGACCCAGTACTTC

V: TRBV7-8
J: TRBJ1-2
D: .
size: few
CDR3: CASSLDGTTYAGYTF
DNA: TGTGCCAGCAGCTTAGATGGTACCACCTATGCTGGCTACACCTTC

V: TRBV4-1
J: TRBJ1-5
D: TRBD1
size: .
CDR3: CASSPPGTGEEAQHF
DNA: TGCGCCAGCAGCCCCCCTGGGACAGGGGAGGAGGCCCAGCATTTT

V: TRBV28
J: TRBJ1-5
D: TRBD1
size: .
CDR3: CASNSGGGRRQPQHF
DNA: TGTGCCAGCAACTCTGGAGGGGGCAGGCGGCAGCCCCAGCATTTT

V: TRBV7-8
J: TRBJ2-7
D: TRBD2
size: .
CDR3: CATSKRERYEQYF
DNA: TGTGCCACCTCGAAGCGGGAGCGGTACGAGCAGTACTTC

V: TRBV28
J: TRBJ2-7
D: .
size: .
CDR3: CASLRGAEQYF
DNA: TGTGCCAGCCTCAGGGGGGCCGAGCAGTACTTC

V: TRBV15
J: TRBJ2-4
D: TRBD2
size: .
CDR3: CATSGEGAGTKNSQYF
DNA: TGTGCCACCAGCGGTGAGGGAGCGGGGACCAAAAACAGTCAGTACTTC

V: TRBV2
J: TRBJ1-5
D: TRBD1
size: few
CDR3: CASSVGQGRQPQHF
DNA: TGTGCCAGCAGCGTGGGACAGGGGCGTCAGCCCCAGCATTTT

V: TRBV7-8
J: TRBJ2-1
D: .
size: .
CDR3: CASSLWAGMSSYNEQFF
DNA: TGTGCCAGCAGCTTATGGGCGGGGATGAGCTCCTACAATGAGCAGTTCTTC

V: TRBV7-9
J: TRBJ1-2
D: TRBD1
size: .
CDR3: CASWTGGPSNYGYTF
DNA: TGTGCCAGCTGGACAGGGGGGCCCTCTAACTATGGCTACACCTTC

V: TRBV25-1
J: TRBJ2-7
D: TRBD1
size: few
CDR3: CASSGTGTTYEQYF
DNA: TGTGCCAGCAGCGGGACAGGGACAACCTACGAGCAGTACTTC

V: TRBV10-3
J: TRBJ2-1
D: TRBD2
size: .
CDR3: CAITVAGKDNEQFF
DNA: TGTGCCATCACTGTAGCGGGAAAAGACAATGAGCAGTTCTTC

V: TRBV27
J: TRBJ2-5
D: .
size: .
CDR3: CASSLSAGYKTQYF
DNA: TGTGCCAGCAGTTTATCCGCAGGGTATAAGACCCAGTACTTC

V: TRBV19
J: TRBJ2-3
D: TRBD2
size: .
CDR3: CASRPGLAGGGGTDTQYF
DNA: TGTGCCAGTAGGCCGGGACTAGCGGGAGGTGGGGGCACAGATACGCAGTATTTT

V: TRBV21-1
J: TRBJ2-1
D: .
size: .
CDR3: CASSKSLGSGLMQQFF
DNA: TGTGCCAGCAGCAAAAGCCTGGGGAGCGGCCTAATGCAGCAGTTCTTC

V: TRBV16
J: TRBJ1-2
D: TRBD1
size: .
CDR3: CASSQSRDRGYGYTF
DNA: TGTGCCAGCAGCCAATCGAGGGACAGGGGATATGGCTACACCTTC

V: TRBV11-1
J: TRBJ2-2
D: .
size: .
CDR3: CASSGLNINTGELFF
DNA: TGTGCCAGCAGCGGACTGAATATCAACACCGGGGAGCTGTTTTTT

V: TRBV5-1
J: TRBJ2-1
D: TRBD2
size: .
CDR3: CASSSGVSYNEQFF
DNA: TGCGCCAGCAGTAGCGGGGTTTCCTACAATGAGCAGTTCTTC

V: TRBV7-9
J: TRBJ1-2
D: .
size: .
CDR3: CSSSLDPSGYTF
DNA: TGTTCCAGCAGCTTAGATCCAAGCGGCTACACCTTC

V: TRBV28
J: TRBJ2-1
D: .
size: .
CDR3: CASSLGPDEQFF
DNA: TGTGCCAGCAGTTTAGGTCCAGATGAGCAGTTCTTC

V: TRBV19
J: TRBJ2-3
D: .
size: .
CDR3: CASSIGGSTDTQYF
DNA: TGTGCCAGTAGTATCGGCGGGAGCACAGATACGCAGTATTTT

V: TRBV6-5
J: TRBJ2-3
D: .
size: .
CDR3: CASSYASGSTDTQYF
DNA: TGTGCCAGCAGTTACGCGAGCGGTAGCACAGATACGCAGTATTTT

V: TRBV19
J: TRBJ2-2
D: .
size: .
CDR3: CASKAQTGRTSNTGELFF
DNA: TGTGCCAGTAAGGCCCAGACAGGGAGGACTTCGAACACCGGGGAGTTGTTTTTT

V: TRBV6-5
J: TRBJ2-7
D: .
size: .
CDR3: CATRIRRVSYEQYF
DNA: TGTGCCACCAGAATAAGGAGGGTCTCCTACGAGCAGTACTTC

V: TRBV11-2
J: TRBJ2-2
D: .
size: once
CDR3: CASSLGLANTGELFF
DNA: TGTGCCAGCAGCTTAGGACTAGCGAACACCGGGGAGCTGTTTTTT